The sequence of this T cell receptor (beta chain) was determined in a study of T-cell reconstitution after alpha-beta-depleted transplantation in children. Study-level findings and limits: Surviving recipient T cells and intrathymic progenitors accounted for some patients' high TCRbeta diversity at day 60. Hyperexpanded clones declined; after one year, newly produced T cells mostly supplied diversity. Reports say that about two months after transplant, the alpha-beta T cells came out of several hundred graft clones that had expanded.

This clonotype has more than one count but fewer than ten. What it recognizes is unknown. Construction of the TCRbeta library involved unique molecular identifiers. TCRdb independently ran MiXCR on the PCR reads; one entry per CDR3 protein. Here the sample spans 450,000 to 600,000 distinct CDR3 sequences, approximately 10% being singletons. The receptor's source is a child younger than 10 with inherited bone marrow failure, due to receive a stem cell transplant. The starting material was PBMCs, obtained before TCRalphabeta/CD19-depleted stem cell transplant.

CDR3 nucleotide sequence: TGTGCCAGCAGCCTCCGCAGGGGGGGGGAGACCCAGTACTTC. This codes for CASSLRRGGETQYF. The chain employs TRBV7-2 and TRBJ2-5; D may correspond to TRBD1 or TRBD2 (7 bases each). The germline V and J ends were trimmed by 5 bases and 5 bases, with 15 bases remaining between them. CDR1 is SGHTA, CDR2 FQGNSA, per germline. This CDR3 has 14 amino acids.